The 18 T cell receptor beta chains below all came from one sample that was sequenced in a study of blood T cell repertoires in COVID-19. This table comes from immunoSEQ multiplex PCR, and its TCRdb copy is limited to in-frame clones, with some not included. The sample yields roughly 300,000 clones, about 88% seen once. The sample was PBMCs or T cells enriched from blood (not recorded which). These receptors were collected from a woman in her twenties or thirties who had recovered from COVID-19.

The V gene is TRBV6-5, the J gene TRBJ2-7, with D maybe TRBD1 (7 bases). The germline V and J ends were trimmed by 2 bases and 0 bases, with 11 bases remaining between them. The germline CDR1 and CDR2 sequences are MNHEY and SVGAGI. The CDR3 is made up of 15 amino acids. CDR3 loop: CASSYGGDSSYEQYF. Here the CDR3 DNA reads TGTGCCAGCAGTTACGGCGGGGACAGCTCCTACGAGCAGTACTTC.

This chain joins TRBV12-3 or TRBV12-4 and TRBJ1-1; D might be TRBD1 (6 bases). The CDR3 contains 12 residues. V lost 6 bases and J 4 bases, leaving 9 bases between the germline ends. The CDR3 here is CASRVRGTEAFF. DNA of the CDR3: TGTGCCAGCAGGGTCAGGGGCACTGAAGCTTTCTTT.

This clone was seen only a few times. This chain uses TRBV11-1 with TRBJ1-1; D uncertain. Germline CDR1 and CDR2: SGHAT and FQDESV (reference sequence). The CDR3 is 16 residues long. Trimming took off 1 base at V and 4 bases at J, with 16 bases between the two ends. The CDR3 loop is CASSLGSSTLGTEAFF. In DNA, the CDR3 is TGTGCCAGCAGCTTAGGATCATCGACTCTGGGCACTGAAGCTTTCTTT. Looking up the rest from reference TRBV11-1 and TRBJ1-1 gives the full variable domain: EAEVAQSPRYKITEKSQAVAFWCDPISGHATLYWYRQILGQGPELLVQFQDESVVDDSQLPKDRFSAERLKGVDSTLKIQPAELGDSAMYLCASSLGSSTLGTEAFFGQGTRLTVV.

This chain joins TRBV3-1 (or the pseudogene TRBV3-2) and TRBJ1-1; maybe TRBD1 (6 bases). The CDR3 totals 18 residues. Trimming took off 4 bases at V and 5 bases at J, with 26 bases between the two ends. The germline gives CDR1 LGHDT, CDR2 YNNKEL (reference sequence). This chain's CDR3 is CASSLYSGGLARGTEAFF. CDR3 nucleotides: TGTGCCAGCAGCCTATATTCCGGGGGGCTAGCTAGAGGAACTGAAGCTTTCTTT.

CDR3 protein: CASSLWGGTDTQYF. As DNA, the CDR3 is TGTGCCAGCAGCTTATGGGGCGGCACAGATACGCAGTATTTT. This chain uses TRBV7-2 with TRBJ2-3, with D maybe TRBD1 (5 bases). The V end was cut by 2 bases, the J end by 1 base, with 7 bases between. Germline assignment: CDR1 SGHTA and CDR2 FQGNSA. This CDR3 has 14 residues.

The chain recombines TRBV4-1 with TRBJ2-5; the match to TRBD1 covers 8 bases. CDR3 length: 16 residues. Unmatched junction bases numbered 7, after V lost 4 bases and J lost 0 bases. Germline CDR1 and CDR2: MGHRA and YSYEKL. CDR3 nucleotides: TGCGCCAGCAGCCCCCAGGGGGCGAACAACCAAGAGACCCAGTACTTC. It translates to CASSPQGANNQETQYF.

The chain carries TRBV2 and TRBJ1-1; D unresolved. V was pared by 6 bases and J by 4 bases, with 9 bases between. In germline, CDR1 is SNHLY, CDR2 FYNNEI. This CDR3 region has 12 residues. CDR3 in amino acids: CASRAGSTEAFF. CDR3 in DNA: TGTGCCAGCAGGGCGGGCAGCACTGAAGCTTTCTTT.

V and J are TRBV20-1 and TRBJ2-1, with D perhaps matching TRBD2 (5 bases). Trimming took 5 bases from V and 12 from J, leaving 11 bases between them. There are 10 residues in the CDR3. Germline CDR1 and CDR2: DFQATT and SNEGSKA (reference sequence). The CDR3 DNA reads as TGCAGTGCTCGAAGCCGGGGGCAGTTCTTC. Encoded protein: CSARSRGQFF.

This chain uses TRBV2 with TRBJ1-2, with a possible D match to TRBD1 (6 bases). The germline gives CDR1 SNHLY, CDR2 FYNNEI. Between the trimmed V and J ends, which lost 5 bases and 4 bases, there was a span of 11 bases. This CDR3 region has 13 residues. This chain's CDR3 is CASSYRDIYGYTF. The CDR3 DNA reads as TGTGCCAGCAGTTACAGGGACATCTATGGCTACACCTTC.

J is TRBJ1-4 and V is TRBV24-1; D gene unclear. This CDR3 region has 16 residues. V was shortened by 4 bases and J by 8 bases, with 19 bases between the two germline ends. Germline V lookup: CDR1 KGHDR, CDR2 SFDVKD. The CDR3 DNA reads TGTGCCACCAGTGAAAAGAATAGGTGGAAGGAGGAAAAACTGTTTTTT. As protein: CATSEKNRWKEEKLFF.

The chain uses TRBV2 and TRBJ1-5, with D hard to call. Germline loops: CDR1 SNHLY, CDR2 FYNNEI. V dropped 0 bases and J dropped 3 bases, with 6 bases sitting between them. This CDR3 is built from 14 residues. The chain's CDR3 is CASSEAQTNQPQHF. In DNA form, the CDR3 reads TGTGCCAGCAGTGAAGCACAGACCAATCAGCCCCAGCATTTT.

This chain connects TRBV18 to TRBJ2-1; 9 positions match TRBD1. The germline V gene has CDR1 KGHSH and CDR2 LQKENI. V lost 6 bases and J lost 4; bases outside the gene matches: 4. This CDR3 is built from 14 residues. The CDR3 sequence: CASSRDRDYNEQFF. Here the CDR3 DNA reads TGTGCCAGCTCCCGGGACAGGGATTACAATGAGCAGTTCTTC.

This clone was recorded only once. The rearrangement links TRBV4-2 to TRBJ2-5; 8 bases fit TRBD1. The germline V gene encodes CDR1 LGHNA and CDR2 YNFKEQ. V gave up 4 bases and J gave up 2 bases; unmatched junction bases: 6. The CDR3 has 15 residues. The CDR3 is CASSRDRGGQETQYF. CDR3 bases: TGTGCCAGCAGCCGAGACAGGGGTGGGCAAGAGACCCAGTACTTC.

The V and J genes are TRBV5-1 and TRBJ2-5, with TRBD1 matching 8 bases. The ends lost 5 bases at V and 2 bases at J; junction bases unmatched: 5. The CDR3 is made up of 14 amino acids. Germline V gene data show CDR1 as SGHRS and CDR2 as YFSETQ. CDR3 region: CASRPDRGQETQYF. CDR3 bases: TGCGCCAGCAGACCCGACAGGGGACAAGAGACCCAGTACTTC.

The J gene is TRBJ1-1, the V gene TRBV7-9, with D perhaps matching TRBD1 (5 bases). The CDR3 is 14 residues long. V lost 5 bases and J lost 0, with 10 bases in between. The V gene's germline CDR1 is SEHNR and CDR2 FQNEAQ (reference sequence). The CDR3 DNA reads TGTGCCAGCAGCATTCAGGGCTTGAACACTGAAGCTTTCTTT. The encoded protein is CASSIQGLNTEAFF. The entire variable domain, with the rest obtained from reference TRBV7-9 and TRBJ1-1, is as follows: DTGVSQNPRHKITKRGQNVTFRCDPISEHNRLYWYRQTLGQGPEFLTYFQNEAQLEKSRLLSDRFSAERPKGSFSTLEIQRTEQGDSAMYLCASSIQGLNTEAFFGQGTRLTVV.

The V gene is TRBV4-1, the J gene TRBJ1-5; D not certain. Germline V lookup: CDR1 MGHRA, CDR2 YSYEKL. The CDR3 consists of 15 residues. V lost 3 bases, J lost 1 base, and 10 bases lay in between. The CDR3 bases are TGCGCCAGCAGCCACAATGGGCAGAGCAATCAGCCCCAGCATTTT. This translates into CASSHNGQSNQPQHF.

J is TRBJ1-4 and V is TRBV2; D uncertain. This CDR3 region has 14 residues. Deletions cut 3 bases from V and 3 bases from J, with 8 bases between. Per germline, CDR1 SNHLY and CDR2 FYNNEI. The CDR3 sequence: CASSDRTANEKLFF. CDR3 nucleotide sequence: TGTGCCAGCAGTGATCGTACAGCTAATGAAAAACTGTTTTTT.

V is TRBV5-1 and J is TRBJ1-1; a possible D gene is TRBD1 (6 bases). This CDR3 spans 16 amino acids. V gave up 0 bases and J gave up 7 bases, with 19 bases separating them. Germline lookup yields CDR1 SGHRS and CDR2 YFSETQ. The CDR3 region is CASSLGGRAFSDEAFF. In nucleotides, the CDR3 is TGCGCCAGCAGCTTGGGGGGGCGAGCCTTCTCGGATGAAGCTTTCTTT.